This T cell receptor beta chain was observed in a study of blood T cell repertoires in COVID-19. For the study at large: The cDNA or gDNA used as material had been derived from T cells, B-cell-depleted T cells, or PBMCs.

In the study's own analysis: Scientists estimated how many nucleated cells there were by amplifying reference gene primers. Using immunoSEQ multiplex PCR, the repertoire was profiled, and TCRdb retains in-frame clones only, with some absent. From that table come the V and J calls and clone size; the DNA was used to work out D and trimming. Among about 380,000 clones, roughly 91% were seen once, and the ten largest hold roughly 1.2%. V lost 8 bases and J 0 bases, leaving 16 bases between the germline ends. The length of the CDR3 is 15 residues. In germline, CDR1 is KGHSH, CDR2 LQKENI. The participants were between about 18 and 90 years old and came from some 23 US areas.

Sequenced: PBMCs or T cells enriched from blood (not recorded which). This clonotype was sampled from a woman younger than 35 who had recovered from COVID-19. The chain has TRBV18 and TRBJ1-1; perhaps TRBD1 as D (6 bases). The CDR3 loop is CASRGVQGMNTEAFF. The CDR3 bases are TGTGCCAGCCGGGGGGTACAGGGAATGAACACTGAAGCTTTCTTT.